The clone carrying this T cell receptor beta chain has ten or more counts. CDR3 length equals 16 residues. Germline values: CDR1 MNHNS, CDR2 SASEGT. With 1 base clipped from V and 6 bases from J, the junction kept 7 bases outside the gene matches. The data belong to a study of molecular identifiers for immune sequencing clone quantification. Using a CD8+CD4-CCR7+CD45RA+ phenotype, naive CD8 T cells were sorted. TCRdb processed the PCR reads anew with MiXCR; each CDR3 protein has one entry. The sample holds approximately 550,000 distinct CDR3 sequences, about 21% seen once. This receptor was taken from a human donor in good health. Some libraries in this study had Jurkat cell RNA spiked in. V is TRBV6-1 and J is TRBJ2-3; TRBD2 aligns across 10 bases. Specimen: naive CD8+ T cells from blood, with Jurkat cell RNA spiked in. Described subset: FACS-sorted CD8+CD4-CCR7+CD45RA+ naive T cells. Here the CDR3 DNA reads TGTGCCAGCAGTGAAGTCCAGCTAGCGGGAGTCGATACGCAGTATTTT. Amino acid sequence: CASSEVQLAGVDTQYF.